This entry lists 12 T cell receptor beta chains sequenced from one sample in a study of blood T cell repertoires in COVID-19. The repertoire was sequenced with immunoSEQ multiplex PCR; TCRdb's copy has only in-frame clones and lacks some. The repertoire holds about 60,000 clones, less than 90% seen once, with approximately 16% in the top ten. Specimen: peripheral blood. The origin of the receptors is a man in his 60s with COVID-19, enrolled during active disease.

The chain couples TRBV27 to TRBJ1-6; D might be TRBD1 (5 bases). Germline assignment: CDR1 MNHEY and CDR2 SMNVEV (reference sequence). V dropped 4 bases and J dropped 5 bases, with 6 bases sitting between them. The CDR3 spans 13 residues. The CDR3 DNA sequence: TGTGCCAGCAGTTCCAGGGATAATTCACCCCTCCACTTT. It encodes CASSSRDNSPLHF.

The J gene is TRBJ2-5, the V gene TRBV28, with D possibly TRBD1 on 5 matching bases. The V and J ends lost 2 bases and 2 bases respectively, with 9 bases between them. CDR3 size: 14 residues. From germline, CDR1 is MDHEN and CDR2 SYDVKM. The DNA of the CDR3 is TGTGCCAGCAGTTTAGCAGGGATGCAAGAGACCCAGTACTTC. As protein: CASSLAGMQETQYF.

The chain employs TRBV29-1 and TRBJ1-1, with 9 bases identical to TRBD1. The germline V gene encodes CDR1 SQVTM and CDR2 ANQGSEA. This CDR3 is built from 15 residues. The ends lost 5 bases at V and 3 bases at J; junction bases unmatched: 10. The chain's CDR3 is CSVRTGTGLDTEAFF. The CDR3 coding sequence is TGCAGCGTTCGGACCGGGACAGGGTTGGACACTGAAGCTTTCTTT.

The V and J genes are TRBV5-1 and TRBJ2-5; TRBD1 might be the D (6 bases). This CDR3 has 14 amino acids. V was shortened by 3 bases and J by 2 bases, with 11 bases between the two germline ends. Germline CDR1 SGHRS, CDR2 YFSETQ. In DNA, the CDR3 is TGCGCCAGCAGCTCGACAGGAATTCAAGAGACCCAGTACTTC. Amino acid sequence: CASSSTGIQETQYF.

The chain combines TRBV21-1 with TRBJ2-1; TRBD2 is taken as the D call from the table, unchecked against the DNA. TRBV21-1 constitutes a pseudogene. This CDR3 contains 17 residues. In DNA form, the CDR3 reads TGTGCCAGCAGCAATGTTCCAGCGGGATTTACTCACAATGAGCAGTTCTTC. Protein sequence: CASSNVPAGFTHNEQFF.

The rearrangement joins TRBV10-3 to TRBJ1-6; 7 nucleotides match TRBD1. This CDR3 has 15 amino acids. Looked up from germline, CDR1 is ENHRY and CDR2 is SYGVKD. Losses at the gene ends were 7 bases for V and 2 bases for J; bases not matched to a gene: 5. CDR3 nucleotide sequence: TGTGCCATCACCGAGACAGGGACCTATAATTCACCCCTCCACTTT. It codes for CAITETGTYNSPLHF.

The chain joins TRBV30 to TRBJ1-5; TRBD1 aligns across 11 bases. CDR3 length: 17 residues. Germline V gives CDR1 GTSNPN, CDR2 SVGIG (reference sequence). V shed 2 bases, J shed 4 bases, and the junction held 10 bases outside the gene matches. CDR3 sequence reads: CAWSPLGGQGVNQPQHF. The CDR3 DNA follows: TGTGCCTGGAGTCCCCTTGGGGGACAGGGGGTGAATCAGCCCCAGCATTTT.

The chain couples TRBV6-2 or TRBV6-3 to TRBJ2-2; perhaps TRBD2 as D (7 bases). Trimming removed 4 bases from V and 5 bases from J, with 14 bases in between. Germline lookup yields CDR1 MNHEY and CDR2 SVGEGT. The length of the CDR3 is 15 residues. The CDR3 is CASSLWGGQTGELFF. CDR3 DNA: TGTGCCAGCAGTTTATGGGGGGGCCAGACCGGGGAGCTGTTTTTT.

This chain connects TRBV7-2 to TRBJ2-5, with D hard to call. The CDR3 length is 12 residues. Germline CDR1 and CDR2: SGHTA and FQGNSA. V gave up 3 bases and J gave up 5 bases, with 7 bases separating them. CDR3 DNA: TGTGCCAGCAGCTTCTACCGGGAGACCCAGTACTTC. It specifies CASSFYRETQYF.

This clone has just a few counts. The J gene is TRBJ2-4, the V gene TRBV20-1; D is ambiguous. CDR1 is DFQATT and CDR2 is SNEGSKA in the germline V gene (reference sequence). The CDR3 consists of 11 residues. Deletions cut 2 bases from V and 5 bases from J, with 4 bases between. The CDR3 loop reads CSARRENIQYF. The CDR3 DNA reads as TGCAGTGCTAGACGGGAAAACATTCAGTACTTC.

The chain carries TRBV23-1 and TRBJ1-2, with 7 bases fitting TRBD1. TRBV23-1 is designated an ORF whose function remains uncertain. This CDR3 has 14 amino acids. The junction had 10 bases not matched to a gene; V was cut back by 6 bases and J by 6 bases. The CDR3 loop is CASRRMGQPHGYTF. The CDR3 DNA follows: TGCGCCAGCAGACGTATGGGACAGCCTCATGGCTACACCTTC.

This chain joins TRBV4-1 and TRBJ1-1, with D tentatively TRBD1 (5 bases). Germline V gives CDR1 MGHRA, CDR2 YSYEKL. V lost 3 bases, J lost 5 bases, and 10 bases lay in between. The CDR3 has 13 amino acids. CDR3 residues: CASSHRGGTEAFF. The CDR3 region has the DNA TGCGCCAGCAGCCACCGCGGGGGGACTGAAGCTTTCTTT.